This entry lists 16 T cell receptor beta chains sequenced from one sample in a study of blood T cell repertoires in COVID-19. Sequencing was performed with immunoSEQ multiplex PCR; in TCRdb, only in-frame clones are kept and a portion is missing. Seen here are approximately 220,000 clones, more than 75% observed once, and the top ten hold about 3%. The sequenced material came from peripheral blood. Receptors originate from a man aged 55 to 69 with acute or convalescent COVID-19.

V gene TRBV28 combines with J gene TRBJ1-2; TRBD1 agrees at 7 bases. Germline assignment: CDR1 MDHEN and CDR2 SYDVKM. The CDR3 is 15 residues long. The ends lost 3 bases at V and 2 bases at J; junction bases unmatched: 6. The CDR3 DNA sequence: TGTGCCAGCAGTTTTCAGGGGGGCGCGAACTATGGCTACACCTTC. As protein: CASSFQGGANYGYTF.

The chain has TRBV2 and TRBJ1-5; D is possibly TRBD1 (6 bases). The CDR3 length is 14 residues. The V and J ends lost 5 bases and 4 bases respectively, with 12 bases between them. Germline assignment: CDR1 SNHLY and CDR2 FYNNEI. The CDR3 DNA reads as TGTGCCAGCAGTACGGGACAATTTAATCAGCCCCAGCATTTT. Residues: CASSTGQFNQPQHF.

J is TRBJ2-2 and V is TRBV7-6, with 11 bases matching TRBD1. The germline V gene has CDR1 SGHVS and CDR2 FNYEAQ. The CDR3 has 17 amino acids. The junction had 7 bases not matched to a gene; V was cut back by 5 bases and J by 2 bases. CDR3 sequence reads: CASSRPGQGDNTGELFF. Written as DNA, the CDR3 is TGTGCCAGCAGCCGACCGGGACAGGGGGACAACACCGGGGAGCTGTTTTTT.

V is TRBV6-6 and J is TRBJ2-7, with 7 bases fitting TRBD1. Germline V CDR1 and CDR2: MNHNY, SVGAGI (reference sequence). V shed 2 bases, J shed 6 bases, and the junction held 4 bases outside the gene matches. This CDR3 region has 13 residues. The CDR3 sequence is CASSYRDSSEQYF. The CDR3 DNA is TGTGCCAGCAGTTACCGGGACAGTTCCGAGCAGTACTTC.

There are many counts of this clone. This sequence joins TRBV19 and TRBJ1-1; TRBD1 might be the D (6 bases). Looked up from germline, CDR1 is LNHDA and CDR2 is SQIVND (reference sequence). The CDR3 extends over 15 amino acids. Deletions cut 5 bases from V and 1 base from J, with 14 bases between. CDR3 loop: CASSVSGTRNTEAFF. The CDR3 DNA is TGTGCCAGTAGTGTTTCCGGGACACGGAACACTGAAGCTTTCTTT.

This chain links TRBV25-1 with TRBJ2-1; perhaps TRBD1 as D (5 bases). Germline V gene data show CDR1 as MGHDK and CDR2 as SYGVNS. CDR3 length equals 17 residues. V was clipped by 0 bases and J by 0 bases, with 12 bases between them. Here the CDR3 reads CASSEYPQGSSYNEQFF. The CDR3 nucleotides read TGTGCCAGCAGTGAATATCCCCAGGGAAGCTCCTACAATGAGCAGTTCTTC.

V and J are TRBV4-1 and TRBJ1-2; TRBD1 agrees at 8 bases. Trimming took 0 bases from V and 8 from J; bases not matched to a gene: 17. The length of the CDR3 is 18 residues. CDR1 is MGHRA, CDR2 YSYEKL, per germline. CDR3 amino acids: CASSQDFWQGAPSGGYTF. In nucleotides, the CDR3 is TGCGCCAGCAGCCAAGACTTTTGGCAGGGGGCTCCTTCGGGGGGCTACACCTTC.

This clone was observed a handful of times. CDR3 coding DNA: TGTGCCACCAGCAGAACAGGCGCCGACGAGCAGTACTTC. Residues: CATSRTGADEQYF. The rearrangement links TRBV15 to TRBJ2-7; D perhaps matches TRBD1 (5 bases). V was clipped by 2 bases and J by 5 bases, with 10 bases between them. Germline CDR1 is LNHNV and CDR2 is YYDKDF (reference sequence). CDR3 size: 13 residues.

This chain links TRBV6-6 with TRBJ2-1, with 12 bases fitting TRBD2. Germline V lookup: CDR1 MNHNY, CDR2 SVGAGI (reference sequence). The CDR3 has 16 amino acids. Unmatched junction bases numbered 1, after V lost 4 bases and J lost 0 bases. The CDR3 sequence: CASSLLAGGSYNEQFF. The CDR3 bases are TGTGCCAGCAGTTTACTAGCGGGGGGCTCCTACAATGAGCAGTTCTTC.

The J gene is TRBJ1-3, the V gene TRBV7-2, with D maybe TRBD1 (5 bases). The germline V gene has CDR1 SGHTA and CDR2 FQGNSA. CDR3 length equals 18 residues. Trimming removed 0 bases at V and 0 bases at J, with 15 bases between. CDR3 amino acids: CASSLAAPTGFSGNTIYF. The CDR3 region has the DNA TGTGCCAGCAGCTTAGCGGCCCCCACAGGCTTCTCTGGAAACACCATATATTTT.

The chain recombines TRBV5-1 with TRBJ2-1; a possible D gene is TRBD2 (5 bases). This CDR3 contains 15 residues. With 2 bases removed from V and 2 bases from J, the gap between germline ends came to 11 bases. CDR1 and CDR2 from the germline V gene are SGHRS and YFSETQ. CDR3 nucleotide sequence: TGCGCCAGCAGCTTATCGGGGATCGCCTACAATGAGCAGTTCTTC. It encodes CASSLSGIAYNEQFF. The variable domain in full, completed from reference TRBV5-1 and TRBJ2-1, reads KAGVTQTPRYLIKTRGQQVTLSCSPISGHRSVSWYQQTPGQGLQFLFEYFSETQRNKGNFPGRFSGRQFSNSRSEMNVSTLELGDSALYLCASSLSGIAYNEQFFGPGTRLTVL.

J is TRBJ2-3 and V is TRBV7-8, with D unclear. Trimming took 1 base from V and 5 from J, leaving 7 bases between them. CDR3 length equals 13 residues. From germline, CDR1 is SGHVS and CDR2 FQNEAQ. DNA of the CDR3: TGTGCCAGCAGCTTAGTCTTCGGAGATACGCAGTATTTT. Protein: CASSLVFGDTQYF.

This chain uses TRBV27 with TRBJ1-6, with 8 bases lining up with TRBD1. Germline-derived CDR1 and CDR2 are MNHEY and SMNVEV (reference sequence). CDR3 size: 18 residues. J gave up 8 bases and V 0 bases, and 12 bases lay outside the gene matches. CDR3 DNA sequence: TGTGCCAGCAGTTTATCGTTATCGGGCAGGGGGCGTGATTCACCCCTCCACTTT. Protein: CASSLSLSGRGRDSPLHF.

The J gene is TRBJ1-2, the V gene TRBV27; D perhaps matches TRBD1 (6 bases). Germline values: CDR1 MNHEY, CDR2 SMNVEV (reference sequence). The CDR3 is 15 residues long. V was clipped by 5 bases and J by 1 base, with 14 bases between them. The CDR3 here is CASSRGGKGNYGYTF. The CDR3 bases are TGTGCCAGCAGTAGGGGGGGGAAGGGTAACTATGGCTACACCTTC.

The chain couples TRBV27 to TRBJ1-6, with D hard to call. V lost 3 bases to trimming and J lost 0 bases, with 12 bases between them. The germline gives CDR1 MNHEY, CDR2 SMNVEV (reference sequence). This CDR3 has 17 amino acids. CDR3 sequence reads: CASSFSSKSSYNSPLHF. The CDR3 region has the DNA TGTGCCAGCAGTTTTTCATCCAAGAGCTCCTATAATTCACCCCTCCACTTT.

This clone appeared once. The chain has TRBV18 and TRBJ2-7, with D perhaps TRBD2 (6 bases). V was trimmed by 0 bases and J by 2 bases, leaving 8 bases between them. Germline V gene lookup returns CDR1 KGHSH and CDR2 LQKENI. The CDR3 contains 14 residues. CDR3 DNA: TGTGCCAGCTCACCACCTGGCGGGGCCTACGAGCAGTACTTC. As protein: CASSPPGGAYEQYF.